This T cell receptor beta chain came from a study of control samples from healthy donors and cancer patients (dated by TCRdb to 2019 to 2021). The CDR3 numbers 16 residues from cysteine through phenylalanine. Only the CDR3 region is kept as DNA, spanning 48 bases read in frame from base 1. V is trimmed back by 3 bases and J by 5 bases, and the junction contains 8 bases that no gene match accounts for. The germline V gene gives CDR1 as SGHAT and CDR2 as FQNNGV. Receptors were amplified or captured by the immunoSEQ multiplex PCR assay. Entries here come from immuneACCESS through TCRdb and include only in-frame sequences with V and J called. Some clones fail to appear in such tables; in the studies checked, an unresolved V gene covers under half of the shortfall, and the cause of the remainder is unknown. Across this sample there are around 41,000 clones, with roughly 94% seen only once. 20% to 30% of the sample goes to the ten largest clones.

As regards this clone: Its antigen is currently not known. No much larger clone exists at a distance of one base, and base qualities are not known.

This sequence originates from a man aged 55 to 70 in good health. The specimen sequenced was blood. The sequence links TRBV11-2 to TRBJ2-5; TRBD2 fits 11 bases in the junction. The nucleotides are TGTGCCAGCAGCTTTACGGGACTAGCGGCCGGGGAGACCCAGTACTTC. Its amino acids are CASSFTGLAAGETQYF. Here the CDR3 is joined to the reference TRBV11-2 and TRBJ2-5 genes, and the full variable domain is: EAGVAQSPRYKIIEKRQSVAFWCNPISGHATLYWYQQILGQGPKLLIQFQNNGVVDDSQLPKDRFSAERLKGVDSTLKIQPAKLEDSAVYLCASSFTGLAAGETQYFGPGTRLLVL.